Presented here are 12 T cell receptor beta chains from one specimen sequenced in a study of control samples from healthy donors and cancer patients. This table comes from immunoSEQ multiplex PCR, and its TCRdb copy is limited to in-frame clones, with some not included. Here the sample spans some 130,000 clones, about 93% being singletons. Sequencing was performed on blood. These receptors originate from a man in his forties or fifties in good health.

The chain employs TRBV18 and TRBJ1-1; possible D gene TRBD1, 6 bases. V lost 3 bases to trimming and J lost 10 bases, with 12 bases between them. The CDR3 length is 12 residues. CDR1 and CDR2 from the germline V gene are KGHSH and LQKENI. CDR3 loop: CASSPRGRVAFF. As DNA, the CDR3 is TGTGCCAGCTCACCCAGGGGTCGCGTAGCTTTCTTT.

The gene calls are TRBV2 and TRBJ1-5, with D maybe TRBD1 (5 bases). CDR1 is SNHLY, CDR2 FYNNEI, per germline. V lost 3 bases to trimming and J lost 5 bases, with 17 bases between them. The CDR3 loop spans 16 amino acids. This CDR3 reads CASSEGDRMGDQPQHF. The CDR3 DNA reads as TGTGCCAGCAGTGAGGGGGACCGAATGGGGGATCAGCCCCAGCATTTT. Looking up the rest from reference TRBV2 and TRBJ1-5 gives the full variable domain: EPEVTQTPSHQVTQMGQEVILRCVPISNHLYFYWYRQILGQKVEFLVSFYNNEISEKSEIFDDQFSVERPDGSNFTLKIRSTKLEDSAMYFCASSEGDRMGDQPQHFGDGTRLSIL.

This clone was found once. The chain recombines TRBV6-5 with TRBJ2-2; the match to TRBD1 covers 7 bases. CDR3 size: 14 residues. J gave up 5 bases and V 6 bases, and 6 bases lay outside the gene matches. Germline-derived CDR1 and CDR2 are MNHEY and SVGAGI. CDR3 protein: CASRGDRKTGELFF. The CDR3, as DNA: TGTGCCAGCAGGGGGGACAGAAAAACCGGGGAGCTGTTTTTT.

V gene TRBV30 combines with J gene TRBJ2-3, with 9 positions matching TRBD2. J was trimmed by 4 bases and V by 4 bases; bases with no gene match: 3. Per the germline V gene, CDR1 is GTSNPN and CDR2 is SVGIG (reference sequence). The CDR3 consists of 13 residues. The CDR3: CAWNSGGADTQYF. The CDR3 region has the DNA TGTGCCTGGAATAGCGGGGGAGCAGATACGCAGTATTTT. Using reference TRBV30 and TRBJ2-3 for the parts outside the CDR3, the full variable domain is SQTIHQWPATLVQPVGSPLSLECTVEGTSNPNLYWYRQAAGRGLQLLFYSVGIGQISSEVPQNLSASRPQDRQFILSSKKLLLSDSGFYLCAWNSGGADTQYFGPGTRLTVL.

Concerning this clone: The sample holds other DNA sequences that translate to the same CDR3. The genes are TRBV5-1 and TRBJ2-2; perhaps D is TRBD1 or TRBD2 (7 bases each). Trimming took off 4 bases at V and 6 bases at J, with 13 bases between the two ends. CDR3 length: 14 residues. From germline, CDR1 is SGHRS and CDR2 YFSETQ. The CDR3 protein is CASSGQGGPGELFF. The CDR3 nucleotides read TGCGCCAGCAGCGGGCAGGGGGGGCCCGGGGAGCTGTTTTTT.

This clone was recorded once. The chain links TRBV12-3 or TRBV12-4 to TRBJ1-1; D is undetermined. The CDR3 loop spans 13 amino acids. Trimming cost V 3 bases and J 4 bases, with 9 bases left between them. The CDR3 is CASSLVDGTEAFF. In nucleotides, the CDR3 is TGTGCCAGCAGTTTGGTGGACGGCACTGAAGCTTTCTTT.

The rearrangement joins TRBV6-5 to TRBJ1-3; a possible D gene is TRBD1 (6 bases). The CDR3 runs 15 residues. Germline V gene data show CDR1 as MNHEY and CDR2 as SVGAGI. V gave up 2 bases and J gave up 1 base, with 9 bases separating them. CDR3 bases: TGTGCCAGCAGTTACCTGGGGGCTTCTGGAAACACCATATATTTT. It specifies CASSYLGASGNTIYF.

The CDR3, as DNA: TGTGCCAGCAGCTTACAGATTAATTCACCCCTCCACTTT. Translating it yields CASSLQINSPLHF. The V gene is TRBV7-6, the J gene TRBJ1-6; D ambiguous. The CDR3 runs to 13 residues. Trimming removed 2 bases at V and 6 bases at J, with 5 bases between. CDR1 SGHVS and CDR2 FNYEAQ come from the germline V gene. The complete variable domain, with remaining parts taken from reference TRBV7-6 and TRBJ1-6, reads GAGVSQSPRYKVTKRGQDVALRCDPISGHVSLYWYRQALGQGPEFLTYFNYEAQQDKSGLPNDRFSAERPEGSISTLTIQRTEQRDSAMYRCASSLQINSPLHFGNGTRLTVT.

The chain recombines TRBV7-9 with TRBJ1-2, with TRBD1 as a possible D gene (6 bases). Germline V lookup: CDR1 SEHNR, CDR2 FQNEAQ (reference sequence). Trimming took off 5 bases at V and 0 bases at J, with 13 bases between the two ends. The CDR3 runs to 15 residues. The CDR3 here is CASSATGLANYGYTF. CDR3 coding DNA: TGTGCCAGCAGCGCGACAGGACTAGCTAACTATGGCTACACCTTC. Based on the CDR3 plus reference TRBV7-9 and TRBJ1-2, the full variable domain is DTGVSQNPRHKITKRGQNVTFRCDPISEHNRLYWYRQTLGQGPEFLTYFQNEAQLEKSRLLSDRFSAERPKGSFSTLEIQRTEQGDSAMYLCASSATGLANYGYTFGSGTRLTVV.

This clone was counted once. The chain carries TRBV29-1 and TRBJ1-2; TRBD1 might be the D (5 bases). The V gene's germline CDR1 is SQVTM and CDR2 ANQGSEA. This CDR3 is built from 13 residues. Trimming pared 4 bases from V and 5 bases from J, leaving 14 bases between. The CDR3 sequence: CSVGAGGLYGYTF. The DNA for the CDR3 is TGCAGCGTTGGCGCGGGGGGACTGTATGGCTACACCTTC. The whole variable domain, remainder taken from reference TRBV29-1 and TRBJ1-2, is SAVISQKPSRDICQRGTSLTIQCQVDSQVTMMFWYRQQPGQSLTLIATANQGSEATYESGFVIDKFPISRPNLTFSTLTVSNMSPEDSSIYLCSVGAGGLYGYTFGSGTRLTVV.

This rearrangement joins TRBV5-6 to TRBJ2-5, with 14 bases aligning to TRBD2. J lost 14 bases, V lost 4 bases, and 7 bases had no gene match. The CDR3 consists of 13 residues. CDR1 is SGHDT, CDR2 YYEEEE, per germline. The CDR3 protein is CASSPAGTSGGYF. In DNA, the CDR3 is TGTGCCAGCAGCCCAGCCGGGACTAGCGGGGGATACTTC.

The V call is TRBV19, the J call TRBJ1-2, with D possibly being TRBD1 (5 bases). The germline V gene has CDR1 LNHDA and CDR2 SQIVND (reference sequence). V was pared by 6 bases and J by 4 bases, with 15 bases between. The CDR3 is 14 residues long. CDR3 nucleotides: TGTGCCAGTAGGGGGGACCAACGGATCTATGGCTACACCTTC. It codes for CASRGDQRIYGYTF.